This T cell receptor beta chain stems from a study of blood T cell repertoires in COVID-19. Germline CDR1 is SEHNR and CDR2 is FQNEAQ (reference sequence). Unmatched junction bases numbered 9, after V lost 3 bases and J lost 5 bases. This CDR3 is 15 amino acids long. In the source study's methods: It was from reference gene primer amplification that nucleated cell counts were estimated. Produced via immunoSEQ multiplex PCR; TCRdb's table is partial and in-frame only. The V and J calls and clone size are taken from that table; D and trimming were inferred from the DNA. Of 110,000 or so clones in the sample, 81% were seen once.

The chain carries TRBV7-9 and TRBJ2-7, with 8 bases lining up with TRBD2. This clonotype was obtained from a man aged 50-60 years with acute or convalescent COVID-19. Material: peripheral blood. This CDR3 reads CASSFWVGGANEQYF. CDR3 coding DNA: TGTGCCAGCAGCTTTTGGGTCGGGGGGGCGAACGAGCAGTACTTC.